Below, 14 T cell receptor beta chains from the same sample are listed, as sequenced in a study of blood T cell repertoires in COVID-19. Repertoires were generated with immunoSEQ multiplex PCR, while TCRdb's copy carries only in-frame clones and drops some. The data hold under 200,000 clones, with about four fifths observed a single time. The sequencing input was peripheral blood. These receptors all stem from a man in his 60s with acute or convalescent COVID-19.

The genes are TRBV2 and TRBJ1-5; unclear D gene. The ends were cut back, 2 bases at V and 7 bases at J, with 15 bases in the middle. The CDR3 length is 15 residues. Germline-derived CDR1 and CDR2 are SNHLY and FYNNEI. CDR3 bases: TGTGCCAGCAGTGAATTGGGCGGATCGGGACAGCCCCAGCATTTT. Encoded protein: CASSELGGSGQPQHF.

The rearrangement links TRBV7-8 to TRBJ2-7; D remains ambiguous. The V end lost 2 bases, the J end lost 3 bases, and 8 bases lay between the germline ends. This CDR3 is built from 13 residues. Looked up from germline, CDR1 is SGHVS and CDR2 is FQNEAQ. Written as DNA, the CDR3 is TGTGCCAGCAGCTTACTCCTAAACTACGAGCAGTACTTC. It yields the protein CASSLLLNYEQYF.

The chain joins TRBV4-1 to TRBJ2-3; a possible D gene is TRBD2 (6 bases). CDR3 size: 15 residues. Germline V gene data show CDR1 as MGHRA and CDR2 as YSYEKL. Trimming shortened V by 7 bases and J by 4 bases, and 18 bases separated the two germline ends. CDR3 residues: CASTRVLATADTQYF. The CDR3 nucleotides read TGCGCCAGCACCCGGGTACTAGCAACGGCAGATACGCAGTATTTT.

V gene TRBV9 combines with J gene TRBJ2-1; TRBD1 aligns across 9 bases. The V segment lost 3 bases and the J segment 5 bases; nucleotides outside the gene matches: 9. This CDR3 contains 16 residues. Germline V gene data show CDR1 as SGDLS and CDR2 as YYNGEE. CDR3 residues: CASSAYGTGLNNEQFF. The CDR3 DNA reads TGTGCCAGCAGCGCTTACGGGACAGGGCTTAACAATGAGCAGTTCTTC.

This sequence joins TRBV2 and TRBJ1-1; TRBD1 is a possible D gene (5 bases). Germline loops: CDR1 SNHLY, CDR2 FYNNEI. The V gene lost 7 bases and the J gene lost 5 bases, with 17 bases spanning the gap. The CDR3 covers 14 residues. The CDR3 region is CASTFFGGGTEAFF. The CDR3, as DNA: TGTGCCAGCACCTTCTTCGGGGGAGGGACTGAAGCTTTCTTT.

The chain links TRBV19 to TRBJ1-6; tentative D call: TRBD1 (6 bases). The CDR3 length is 15 residues. V gave up 7 bases and J gave up 6 bases, with 16 bases separating them. The germline V gene encodes CDR1 LNHDA and CDR2 SQIVND (reference sequence). The CDR3 DNA reads as TGTGCCAGTAAAACAGGGCTGGTGGGTAATTCACCCCTCCACTTT. Translation: CASKTGLVGNSPLHF. Full variable domain (outside the CDR3, taken from reference TRBV19 and TRBJ1-6): DGGITQSPKYLFRKEGQNVTLSCEQNLNHDAMYWYRQDPGQGLRLIYYSQIVNDFQKGDIAEGYSVSREKKESFPLTVTSAQKNPTAFYLCASKTGLVGNSPLHFGNGTRLTVT.

The chain recombines TRBV25-1 with TRBJ1-6; TRBD1 agrees at 10 bases. Germline values: CDR1 MGHDK, CDR2 SYGVNS. Trimming took 6 bases from V and 10 from J; bases not matched to a gene: 9. The CDR3 is made up of 15 amino acids. CDR3 DNA: TGTGCCAGCAGGCCCGGGACAGGGGAGAGGTCACCCCTCCACTTT. As protein: CASRPGTGERSPLHF.

This chain links TRBV20-1 with TRBJ1-2; D remains ambiguous. The germline V gene encodes CDR1 DFQATT and CDR2 SNEGSKA (reference sequence). Trimming took 4 bases from V and 4 from J, leaving 7 bases between them. The CDR3 is 11 residues long. CDR3 DNA: TGCAGTGCTACCGACACCTATGGCTACACCTTC. This encodes CSATDTYGYTF.

The chain links TRBV7-3 to TRBJ1-1; 7 bases are a match to TRBD1. With 5 bases clipped from V and 8 bases from J, the junction kept 8 bases outside the gene matches. The CDR3 is 13 residues long. Germline values: CDR1 SGHTA, CDR2 FQGTGA. Here the CDR3 reads CASSPPQGQEAFF. CDR3 nucleotide sequence: TGTGCCAGCAGCCCCCCCCAGGGACAGGAAGCTTTCTTT.

V and J are TRBV11-3 and TRBJ1-1, with TRBD1 as a possible D gene (5 bases). Trimming pared 5 bases from V and 2 bases from J, leaving 21 bases between. Germline loops: CDR1 SGHNT, CDR2 YENEEA. The CDR3 contains 17 residues. DNA for the CDR3: TGTGCCAGCAGCGGAAGCGGGGTAGGGGCACGAAACACTGAAGCTTTCTTT. This gives the protein CASSGSGVGARNTEAFF.

V usage is TRBV6-4 and J usage is TRBJ2-2; D unclear. Trimming stripped 5 bases from V and 2 bases from J, with 9 bases between. The germline gives CDR1 MRHNA, CDR2 SNTAGT. This CDR3 spans 14 amino acids. The DNA of the CDR3 is TGTGCCAGCAGTTATCAACACAACACCGGGGAGCTGTTTTTT. Protein: CASSYQHNTGELFF.

V is TRBV12-3 or TRBV12-4 and J is TRBJ1-4; TRBD1 is a possible D gene (5 bases). The CDR3 totals 12 residues. V lost 3 bases and J 13 bases, leaving 12 bases between the germline ends. In nucleotides, the CDR3 is TGTGCCAGCAGTTTGGCGGGGGACGGACTGTTTTTT. Protein sequence: CASSLAGDGLFF.

V usage is TRBV5-4 and J usage is TRBJ1-5; D remains unclear. The length of the CDR3 is 16 residues. Per the germline V gene, CDR1 is SGHNT and CDR2 is YYREEE (reference sequence). The V end lost 2 bases, the J end lost 4 bases, and 16 bases lay between the germline ends. The CDR3 sequence: CASSLRSDGVNQPQHF. CDR3 nucleotide sequence: TGTGCCAGCAGCTTAAGGAGTGACGGGGTGAATCAGCCCCAGCATTTT.

In DNA, the CDR3 is TGTGCCAGCAGCTTAATGGGGACTCGACAAGAGACCCAGTACTTC. Translated: CASSLMGTRQETQYF. This rearrangement joins TRBV7-6 to TRBJ2-5, with D tentatively TRBD2 (6 bases). CDR3 size: 15 residues. Germline V gene lookup returns CDR1 SGHVS and CDR2 FNYEAQ. Trimming pared 2 bases from V and 2 bases from J, leaving 12 bases between.